The TCR beta chain under discussion was sequenced for a study of post-analysis software for immune sequencing data (dated by TCRdb to between 2015 and 2017). The study in broad terms: Relapsing-remitting, secondary progressive and progressive-relapsing multiple sclerosis were recorded as disease courses, and subtype annotation was lacking for some patients. The patient repertoires were set against 10 or so previously published healthy control repertoires from donors whose ages ranged from roughly 6 to 26 years. A subset of samples was prepared in parallel using single-end sample barcoding, then pooled and co-amplified after Illumina adapter ligation. Paper-wide results and their limitations: A handful of TRBV segments, including TRBV5-6, TRBV5-1 and TRBV20-1, were significantly more frequent in patients than controls. When samples were clustered directly using the F measure, samples prepared in the same batch co-clustered strongly, which prompted a batch-effect correction. The multiple sclerosis patient group was slightly younger than the control group. Normalized Chao1 diversity was significantly lower in multiple sclerosis patients than controls, suggesting substantial peripheral T-cell clonal expansion.

Receptor amplification or capture employed PCR. TCRdb records Illumina HiSeq 2500 as the sequencer. To reduce PCR and sequencing biases, unique molecular identifiers were incorporated into the TCR beta cDNA libraries. Every 1 to 10 million input T cells yielded some 500,000 cDNA molecules, meaning each molecule approximated one T cell. The same protocol used for the earlier healthy control dataset was applied to prepare and sequence the patient libraries. Within a given batch, samples were prepared together, multiplexed and sequenced on the same HiSeq lane. Turning to the authors' computational methods: MIGEC was used to process the raw barcoded reads, and molecular identifier groups with only a single read were discarded before consensus assembly and CDR3 extraction. VDJtools was used for post-analysis of the clonotype tables, and diversity was normalized by down-sampling every dataset to the size of the smallest sample. To correct batch-related cross-sample contamination, repertoire overlap clustering matched CDR3 amino acid sequences but not nucleotide sequences. Using fastp at Q25 and MiXCR, TCRdb reprocessed the public reads and kept productive beta chains. Duplicate CDR3 protein sequences are folded into a single record with the most common DNA and genes. The V and J calls and clone size are TCRdb's, not the authors'. This sample lists hundreds of thousands of distinct CDR3 sequences; 53% were detected once. About 4.5% of the sample comes from the top ten.

This clonotype was detected a few times. Its antigen target is currently unknown. Its ends do not fully match the called genes, so a read error is possible. Via the germline V gene, CDR1 is SGDLS and CDR2 YYNGEE. The CDR3 sequence holds 14 residues, the cysteine and phenylalanine included. Just CDR3 DNA is preserved here, 42 bases in frame from base 1. To demonstrate the VDJtools post-analysis software, the study profiled TCR beta repertoires from the peripheral blood of about 13 young patients with multiple sclerosis. The multiple sclerosis patients were children and adolescents ranging in age from about 6 to 17 years.

Sequenced material: blood. The chain links TRBV9 with TRBJ1-2, and 7 bases in between align with TRBD1. This TCR derives from a girl under 18 with multiple sclerosis. CDR3 reads: CASARDSSNCGYTF. The DNA sequence reads TGTGCCAGCGCCAGGGACAGCTCTAACTGTGGCTACACTTTC.